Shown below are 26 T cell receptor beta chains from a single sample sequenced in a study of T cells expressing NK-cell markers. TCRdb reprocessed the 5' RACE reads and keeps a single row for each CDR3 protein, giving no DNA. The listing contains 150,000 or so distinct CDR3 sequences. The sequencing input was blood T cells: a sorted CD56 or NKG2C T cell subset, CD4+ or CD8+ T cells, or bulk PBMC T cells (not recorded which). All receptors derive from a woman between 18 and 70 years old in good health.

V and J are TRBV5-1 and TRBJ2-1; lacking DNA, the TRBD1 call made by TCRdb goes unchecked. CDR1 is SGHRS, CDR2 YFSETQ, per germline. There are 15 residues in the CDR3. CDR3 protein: CASSLRDRGFNEQFF.

This CDR3 reads CASSRAEGGRTEAFF. The rearrangement joins TRBV27 to TRBJ1-1; no DNA is available, so the TRBD1 call from TCRdb remains unchecked. The germline gives CDR1 MNHEY, CDR2 SMNVEV (reference sequence). The CDR3 extends over 15 amino acids.

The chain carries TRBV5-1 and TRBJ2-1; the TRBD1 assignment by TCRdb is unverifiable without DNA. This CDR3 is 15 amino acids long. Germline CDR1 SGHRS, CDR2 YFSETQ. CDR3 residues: CASSYTGGVDNEQFF.

The CDR3: CAWSVGPGVSSYEQYF. J is TRBJ2-7 and V is TRBV30; the D gene TCRdb calls, TRBD1, cannot be checked with no DNA. Germline CDR1 is GTSNPN and CDR2 is SVGIG (reference sequence). CDR3 length: 16 residues.

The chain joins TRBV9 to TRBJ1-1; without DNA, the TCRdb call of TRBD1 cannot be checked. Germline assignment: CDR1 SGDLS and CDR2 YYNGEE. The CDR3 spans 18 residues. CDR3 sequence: CASSSVSVRGAMNTEAFF.

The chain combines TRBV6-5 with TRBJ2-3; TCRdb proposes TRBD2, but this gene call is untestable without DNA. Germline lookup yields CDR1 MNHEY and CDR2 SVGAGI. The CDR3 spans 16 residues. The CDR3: CASSSTTSGGTDTQYF.

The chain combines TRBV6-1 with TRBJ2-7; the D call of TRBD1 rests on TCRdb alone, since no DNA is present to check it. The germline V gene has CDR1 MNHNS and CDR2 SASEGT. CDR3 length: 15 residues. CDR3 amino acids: CASSREATGAYEQYF.

The CDR3 spells CATSREATSGSLTYNEQFF. The V call is TRBV15, the J call TRBJ2-1; the D call of TRBD2 rests on TCRdb alone, since no DNA is present to check it. Per germline, CDR1 LNHNV and CDR2 YYDKDF (reference sequence). The CDR3 contains 19 residues.

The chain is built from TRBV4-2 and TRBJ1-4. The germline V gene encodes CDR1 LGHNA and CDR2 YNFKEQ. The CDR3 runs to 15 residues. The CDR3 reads CASGVGEATNEKLFF.

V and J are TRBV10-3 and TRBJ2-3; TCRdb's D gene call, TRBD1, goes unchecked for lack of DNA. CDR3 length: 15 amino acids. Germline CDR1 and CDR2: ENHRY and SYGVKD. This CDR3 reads CATRGAQTGPDTQYF.

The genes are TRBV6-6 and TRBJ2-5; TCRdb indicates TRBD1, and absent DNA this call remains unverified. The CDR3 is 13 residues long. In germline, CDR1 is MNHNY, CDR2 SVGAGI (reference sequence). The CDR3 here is CASSYTGGETQYF.

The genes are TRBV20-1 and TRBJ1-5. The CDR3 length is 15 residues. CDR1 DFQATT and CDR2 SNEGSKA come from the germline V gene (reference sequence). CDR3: CSATFHGSRHQPQHF.

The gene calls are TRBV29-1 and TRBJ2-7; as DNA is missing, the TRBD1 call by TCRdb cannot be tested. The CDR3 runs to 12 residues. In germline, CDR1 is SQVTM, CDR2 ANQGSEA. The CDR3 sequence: CSVGQGANEQYF.

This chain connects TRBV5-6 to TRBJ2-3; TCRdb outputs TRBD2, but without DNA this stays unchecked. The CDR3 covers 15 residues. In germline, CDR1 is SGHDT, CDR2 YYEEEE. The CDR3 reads CASSSIAGLTDTQYF.

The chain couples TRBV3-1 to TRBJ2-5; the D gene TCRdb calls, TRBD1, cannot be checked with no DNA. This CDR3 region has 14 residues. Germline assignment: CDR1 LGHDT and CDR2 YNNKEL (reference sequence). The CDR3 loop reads CASSQVTPGETQYF.

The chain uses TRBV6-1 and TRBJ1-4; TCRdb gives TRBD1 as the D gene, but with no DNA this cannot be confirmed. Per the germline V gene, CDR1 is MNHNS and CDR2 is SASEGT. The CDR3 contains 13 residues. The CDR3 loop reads CASSGGTARGLFF.

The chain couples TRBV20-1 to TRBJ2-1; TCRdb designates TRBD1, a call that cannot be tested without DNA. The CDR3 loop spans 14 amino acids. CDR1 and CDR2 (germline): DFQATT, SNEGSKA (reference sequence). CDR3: CSAPGQLNYNEQFF.

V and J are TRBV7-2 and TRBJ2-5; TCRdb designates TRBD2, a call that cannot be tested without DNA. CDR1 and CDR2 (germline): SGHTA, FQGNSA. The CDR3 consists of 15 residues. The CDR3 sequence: CASSLAFGSGETQYF.

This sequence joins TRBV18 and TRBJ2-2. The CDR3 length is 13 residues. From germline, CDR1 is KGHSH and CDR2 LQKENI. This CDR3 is CASSPFVTGELFF.

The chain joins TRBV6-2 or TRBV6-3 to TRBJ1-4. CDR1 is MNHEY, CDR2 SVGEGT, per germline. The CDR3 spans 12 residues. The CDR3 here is CASGSTNEKLFF.

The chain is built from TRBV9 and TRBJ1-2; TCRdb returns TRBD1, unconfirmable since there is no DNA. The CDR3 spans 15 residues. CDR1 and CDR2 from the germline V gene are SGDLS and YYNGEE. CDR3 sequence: CASSVGTADSYGYTF.

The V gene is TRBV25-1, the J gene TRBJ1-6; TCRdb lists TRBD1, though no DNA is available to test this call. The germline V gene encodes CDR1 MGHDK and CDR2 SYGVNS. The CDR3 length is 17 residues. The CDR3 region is CASSERRTGGINSPLHF. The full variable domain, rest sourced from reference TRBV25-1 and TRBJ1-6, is EADIYQTPRYLVIGTGKKITLECSQTMGHDKMYWYQQDPGMELHLIHYSYGVNSTEKGDLSSESTVSRIRTEHFPLTLESARPSHTSQYLCASSERRTGGINSPLHFGNGTRLTVT.

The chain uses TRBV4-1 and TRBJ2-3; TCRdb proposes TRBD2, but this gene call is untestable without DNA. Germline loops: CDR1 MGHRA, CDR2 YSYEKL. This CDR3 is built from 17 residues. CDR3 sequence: CASRPHGREGRADTQYF.

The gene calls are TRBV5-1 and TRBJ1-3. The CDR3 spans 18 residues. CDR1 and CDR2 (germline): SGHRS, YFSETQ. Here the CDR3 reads CASSLGGQNNRSGNTIYF. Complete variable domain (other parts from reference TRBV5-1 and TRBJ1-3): KAGVTQTPRYLIKTRGQQVTLSCSPISGHRSVSWYQQTPGQGLQFLFEYFSETQRNKGNFPGRFSGRQFSNSRSEMNVSTLELGDSALYLCASSLGGQNNRSGNTIYFGEGSWLTVV.

CDR3 in amino acids: CASSRGGAAKNIQYF. The chain combines TRBV27 with TRBJ2-4; TCRdb picks TRBD1, but there is no DNA to check that call. Germline loops: CDR1 MNHEY, CDR2 SMNVEV (reference sequence). The CDR3 spans 15 residues.

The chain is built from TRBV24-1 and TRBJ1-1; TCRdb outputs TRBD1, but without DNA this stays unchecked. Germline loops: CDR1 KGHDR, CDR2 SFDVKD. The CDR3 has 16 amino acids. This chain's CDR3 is CATSDSNTGQNTEAFF.